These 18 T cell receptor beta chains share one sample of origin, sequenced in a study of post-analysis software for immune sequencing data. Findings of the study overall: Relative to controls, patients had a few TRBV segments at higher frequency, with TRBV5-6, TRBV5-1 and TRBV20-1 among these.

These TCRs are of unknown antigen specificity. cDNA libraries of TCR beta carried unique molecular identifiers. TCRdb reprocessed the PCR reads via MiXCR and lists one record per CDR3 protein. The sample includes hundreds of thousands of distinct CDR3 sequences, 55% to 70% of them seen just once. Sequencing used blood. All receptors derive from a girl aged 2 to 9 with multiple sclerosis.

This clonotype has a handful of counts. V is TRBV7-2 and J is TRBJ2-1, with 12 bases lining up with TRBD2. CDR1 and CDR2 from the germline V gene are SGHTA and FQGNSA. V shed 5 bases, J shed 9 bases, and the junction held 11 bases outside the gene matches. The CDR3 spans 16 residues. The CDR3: CASSLSTSGGWSEQFF. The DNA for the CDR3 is TGTGCCAGCAGCCTTTCGACTAGCGGGGGATGGAGTGAGCAGTTCTTC. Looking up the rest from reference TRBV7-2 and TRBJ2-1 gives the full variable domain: GAGVSQSPSNKVTEKGKDVELRCDPISGHTALYWYRQSLGQGLEFLIYFQGNSAPDKSGLPSDRFSAERTGGSVSTLTIQRTQQEDSAVYLCASSLSTSGGWSEQFFGPGTRLTVL.

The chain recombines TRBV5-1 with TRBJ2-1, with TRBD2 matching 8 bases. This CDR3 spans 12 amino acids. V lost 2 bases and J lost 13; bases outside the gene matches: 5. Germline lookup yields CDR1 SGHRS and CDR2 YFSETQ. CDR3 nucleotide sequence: TGCGCCAGCAGCTTTAATAGCGGGGCACAGTTCTTC. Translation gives CASSFNSGAQFF.

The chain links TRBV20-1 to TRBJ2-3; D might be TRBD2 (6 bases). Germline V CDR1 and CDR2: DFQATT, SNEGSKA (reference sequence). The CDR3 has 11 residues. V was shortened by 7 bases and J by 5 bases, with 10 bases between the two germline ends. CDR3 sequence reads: CSGGGGDTQYF. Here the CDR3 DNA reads TGCAGTGGGGGAGGTGGAGATACGCAGTATTTT.

The CDR3 nucleotides read TGTGCCAGCAACCCCGGACTAGCCAATGAGCAGTTCTTC. Its translation is CASNPGLANEQFF. The rearrangement joins TRBV11-2 to TRBJ2-1, with TRBD2 matching 8 bases. CDR1 is SGHAT, CDR2 FQNNGV, per germline. With 7 bases clipped from V and 6 bases from J, the junction kept 5 bases outside the gene matches. There are 13 residues in the CDR3. The full variable domain, in which reference TRBV11-2 and TRBJ2-1 provide the parts outside the CDR3, is EAGVAQSPRYKIIEKRQSVAFWCNPISGHATLYWYQQILGQGPKLLIQFQNNGVVDDSQLPKDRFSAERLKGVDSTLKIQPAKLEDSAVYLCASNPGLANEQFFGPGTRLTVL.

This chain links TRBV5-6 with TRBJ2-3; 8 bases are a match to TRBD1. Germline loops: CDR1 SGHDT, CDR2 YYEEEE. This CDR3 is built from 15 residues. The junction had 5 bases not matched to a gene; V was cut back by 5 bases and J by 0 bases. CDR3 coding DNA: TGTGCCAGCAGGTCGGGACAGGTTAGCACAGATACGCAGTATTTT. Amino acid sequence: CASRSGQVSTDTQYF.

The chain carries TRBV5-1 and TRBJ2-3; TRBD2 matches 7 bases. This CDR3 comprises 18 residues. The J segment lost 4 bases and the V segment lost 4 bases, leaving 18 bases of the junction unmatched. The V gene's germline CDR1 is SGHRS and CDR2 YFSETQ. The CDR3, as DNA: TGCGCCAGCAGCCGGACGCAGGCTAGCGGTCTAACCCCAGATACGCAGTATTTT. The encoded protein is CASSRTQASGLTPDTQYF.

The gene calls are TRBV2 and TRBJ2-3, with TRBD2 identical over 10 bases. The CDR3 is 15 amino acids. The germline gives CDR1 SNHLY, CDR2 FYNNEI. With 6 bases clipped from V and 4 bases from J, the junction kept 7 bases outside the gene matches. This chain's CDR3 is CASSVSGGSPDTQYF. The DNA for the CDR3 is TGTGCCAGCAGCGTTAGCGGGGGGTCCCCAGATACGCAGTATTTT.

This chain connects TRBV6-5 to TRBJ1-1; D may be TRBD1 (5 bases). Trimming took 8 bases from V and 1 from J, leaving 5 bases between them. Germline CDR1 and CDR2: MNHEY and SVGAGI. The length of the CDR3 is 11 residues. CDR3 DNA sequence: TGTGCCAGCGGGGCGAACACTGAAGCTTTCTTT. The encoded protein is CASGANTEAFF.

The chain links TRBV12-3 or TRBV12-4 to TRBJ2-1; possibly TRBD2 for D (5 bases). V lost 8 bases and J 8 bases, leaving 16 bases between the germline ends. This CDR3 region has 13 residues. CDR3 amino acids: CASSQEGFDEQFF. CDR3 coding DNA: TGTGCCAGCTCTCAAGAGGGTTTCGATGAGCAGTTCTTC.

CDR3 nucleotide sequence: TGCAGTGCTTCTGCTCGGGTGCCAGATACGCAGTATTTT. This translates into CSASARVPDTQYF. The rearrangement joins TRBV20-1 to TRBJ2-3; D is ambiguous. V lost 5 bases and J lost 4, with 13 bases in between. The germline CDR1 and CDR2 sequences are DFQATT and SNEGSKA (reference sequence). The CDR3 consists of 13 residues.

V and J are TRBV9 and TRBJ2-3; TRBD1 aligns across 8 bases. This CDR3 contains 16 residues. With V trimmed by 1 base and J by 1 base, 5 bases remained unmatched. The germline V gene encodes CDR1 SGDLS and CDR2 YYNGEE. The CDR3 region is CASSVLQGDGTDTQYF. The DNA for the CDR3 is TGTGCCAGCAGCGTACTACAGGGGGACGGCACAGATACGCAGTATTTT.

As DNA, the CDR3 is TGTGCCAGCAGTTCTAGCGGGGGGCTAACCTACAATGAGCAGTTCTTC. Translating gives CASSSSGGLTYNEQFF. The chain has TRBV7-9 and TRBJ2-1; 11 positions agree with TRBD2. The CDR3 spans 16 residues. The germline V gene encodes CDR1 SEHNR and CDR2 FQNEAQ (reference sequence). The trim removed 6 bases at V and 2 bases at J, leaving 6 bases unmatched.

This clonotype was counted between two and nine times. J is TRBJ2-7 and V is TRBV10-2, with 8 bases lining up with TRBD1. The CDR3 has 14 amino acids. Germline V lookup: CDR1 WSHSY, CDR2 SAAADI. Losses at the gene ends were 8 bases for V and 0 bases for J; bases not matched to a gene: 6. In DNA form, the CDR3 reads TGCGCCAGCTCGACAGGGGCCGACTCCTACGAGCAGTACTTC. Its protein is CASSTGADSYEQYF.

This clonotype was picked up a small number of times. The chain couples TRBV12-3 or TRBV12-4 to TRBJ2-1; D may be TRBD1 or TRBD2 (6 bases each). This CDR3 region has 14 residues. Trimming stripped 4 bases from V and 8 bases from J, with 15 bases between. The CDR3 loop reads CASSSTPGAYEQFF. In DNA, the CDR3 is TGTGCCAGCAGTTCCACCCCGGGGGCATATGAGCAGTTCTTC.

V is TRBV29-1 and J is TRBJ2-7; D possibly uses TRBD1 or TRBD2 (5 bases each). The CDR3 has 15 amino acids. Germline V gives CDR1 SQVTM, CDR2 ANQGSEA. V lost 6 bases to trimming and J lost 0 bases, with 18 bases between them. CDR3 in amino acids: CSVAKRDRSSYEQYF. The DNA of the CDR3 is TGCAGCGTAGCAAAAAGGGACCGTAGCTCCTACGAGCAGTACTTC.

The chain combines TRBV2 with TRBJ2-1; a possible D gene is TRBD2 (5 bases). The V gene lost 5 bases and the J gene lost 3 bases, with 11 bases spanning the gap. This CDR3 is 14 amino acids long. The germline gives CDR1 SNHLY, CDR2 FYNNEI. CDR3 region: CASSFQRSYNEQFF. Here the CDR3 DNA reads TGTGCCAGCAGTTTCCAGCGGAGCTACAATGAGCAGTTCTTC.

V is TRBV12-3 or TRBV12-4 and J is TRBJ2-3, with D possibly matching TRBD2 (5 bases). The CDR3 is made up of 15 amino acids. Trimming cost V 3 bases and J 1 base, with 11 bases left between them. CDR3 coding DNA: TGTGCCAGCAGTTTCGGTCGGGGAGGCACAGATACGCAGTATTTT. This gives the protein CASSFGRGGTDTQYF.

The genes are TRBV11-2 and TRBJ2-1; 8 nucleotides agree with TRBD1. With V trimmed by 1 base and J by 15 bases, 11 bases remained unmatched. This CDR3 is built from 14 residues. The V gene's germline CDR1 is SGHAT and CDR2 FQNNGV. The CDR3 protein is CASSLVLGQGLAFF. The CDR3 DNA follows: TGTGCCAGCAGCTTAGTGTTAGGACAGGGCCTAGCGTTCTTC.